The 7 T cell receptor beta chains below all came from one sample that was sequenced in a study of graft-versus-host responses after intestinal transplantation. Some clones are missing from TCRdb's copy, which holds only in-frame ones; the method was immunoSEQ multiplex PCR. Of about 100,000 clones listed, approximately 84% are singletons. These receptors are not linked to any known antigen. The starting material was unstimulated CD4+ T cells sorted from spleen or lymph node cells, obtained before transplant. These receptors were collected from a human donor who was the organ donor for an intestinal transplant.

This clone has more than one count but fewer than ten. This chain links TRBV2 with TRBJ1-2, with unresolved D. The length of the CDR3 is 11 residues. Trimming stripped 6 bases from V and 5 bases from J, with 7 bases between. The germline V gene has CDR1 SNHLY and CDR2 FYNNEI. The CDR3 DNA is TGTGCCAGCAGGCAGGAATATGGCTACACCTTC. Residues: CASRQEYGYTF.

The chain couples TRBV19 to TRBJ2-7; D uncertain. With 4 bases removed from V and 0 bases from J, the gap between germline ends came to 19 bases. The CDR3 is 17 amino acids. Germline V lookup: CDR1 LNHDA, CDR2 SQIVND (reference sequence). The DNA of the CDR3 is TGTGCCAGTAGTAAAGAATCCGGCACGGTGAGCTCCTACGAGCAGTACTTC. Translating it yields CASSKESGTVSSYEQYF.

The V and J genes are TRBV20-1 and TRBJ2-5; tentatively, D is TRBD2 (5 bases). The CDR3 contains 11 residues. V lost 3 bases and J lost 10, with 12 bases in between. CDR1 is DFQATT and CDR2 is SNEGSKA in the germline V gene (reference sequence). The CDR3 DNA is TGCAGTGCTAGGCCCGAGAGGGTCCAGTACTTC. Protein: CSARPERVQYF.

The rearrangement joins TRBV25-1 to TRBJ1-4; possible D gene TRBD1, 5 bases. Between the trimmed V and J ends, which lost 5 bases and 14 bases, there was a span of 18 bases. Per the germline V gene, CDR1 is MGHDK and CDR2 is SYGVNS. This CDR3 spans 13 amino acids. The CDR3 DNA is TGTGCCAGCAGTCGCCGGGGGACCATTGGTCTGTTTTTT. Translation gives CASSRRGTIGLFF. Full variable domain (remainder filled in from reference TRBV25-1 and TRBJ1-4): EADIYQTPRYLVIGTGKKITLECSQTMGHDKMYWYQQDPGMELHLIHYSYGVNSTEKGDLSSESTVSRIRTEHFPLTLESARPSHTSQYLCASSRRGTIGLFFGSGTQLSVL.

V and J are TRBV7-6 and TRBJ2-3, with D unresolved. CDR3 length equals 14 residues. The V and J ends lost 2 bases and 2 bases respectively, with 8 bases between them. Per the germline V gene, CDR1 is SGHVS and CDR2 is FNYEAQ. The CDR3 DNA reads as TGTGCCAGCAGCTTATTGGTAAACACAGATACGCAGTATTTT. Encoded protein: CASSLLVNTDTQYF. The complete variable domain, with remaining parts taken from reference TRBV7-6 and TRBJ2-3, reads GAGVSQSPRYKVTKRGQDVALRCDPISGHVSLYWYRQALGQGPEFLTYFNYEAQQDKSGLPNDRFSAERPEGSISTLTIQRTEQRDSAMYRCASSLLVNTDTQYFGPGTRLTVL.

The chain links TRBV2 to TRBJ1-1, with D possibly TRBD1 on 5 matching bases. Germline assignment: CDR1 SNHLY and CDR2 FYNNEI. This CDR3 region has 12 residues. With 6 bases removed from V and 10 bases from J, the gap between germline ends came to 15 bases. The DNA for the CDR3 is TGTGCCAGCAGGGGGGGTAACTCTGGAGCTTTCTTT. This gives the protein CASRGGNSGAFF.

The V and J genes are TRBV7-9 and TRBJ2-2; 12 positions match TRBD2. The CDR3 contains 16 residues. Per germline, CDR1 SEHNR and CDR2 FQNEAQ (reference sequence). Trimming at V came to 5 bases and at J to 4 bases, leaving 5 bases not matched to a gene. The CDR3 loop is CASSVGLAGLTGELFF. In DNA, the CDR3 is TGTGCCAGCAGCGTAGGACTAGCGGGGCTCACCGGGGAGCTGTTTTTT.